Below, one T cell receptor (beta chain) is given with its context. Its target is unknown. Both TRBC1 and TRBC2 were covered by a beta constant-region primer of two equimolar oligonucleotides. TCRdb processed the UMI-ligation and nested PCR reads anew with MiXCR; each CDR3 protein has one entry. The sample shows about 150,000 distinct CDR3 sequences, 17% of them seen only once. Germline lookup yields CDR1 MNHEY and CDR2 SVGEGT. V lost 3 bases and J lost 10, with 13 bases in between. The CDR3 consists of 13 residues. The data were taken from a study of naive and memory T cell subsets. Study-wide findings and caveats: Diversity fell and Gini index rose from naive through CM, EM, EMRA.

V usage is TRBV6-2 or TRBV6-3 and J usage is TRBJ2-1; maybe TRBD1 (5 bases). The sequenced sample consisted of naive CD4+ T cells from blood. The source of this sequence is a human donor in good health. The CDR3 here is CASSYQGLGEQFF. The DNA of the CDR3 is TGTGCCAGCAGTTATCAGGGTTTAGGAGAGCAGTTCTTC.